This TCR beta chain derives from a study of somatic mutations in cytotoxic T cells in rheumatoid arthritis. Notes on the study in general: The study found that the largest CD8+ clone exceeded 20% of CD8+ cells in about an eighth of the roughly 60 patients.

CDR1 SGHTA and CDR2 FQGNSA come from the germline V gene. This CDR3 contains 12 residues. Trimming removed 7 bases at V and 2 bases at J, with 8 bases between. Libraries were prepared by immunoSEQ multiplex PCR; TCRdb keeps only in-frame clonotypes and omits some of them. The sample holds around 15,000 clones, under 80% seen once. A remark on this clone: What it binds is unknown.

Flow cytometry was used to check the purity of CD4+ and CD8+ cells, which had been isolated by positive magnetic bead selection. This receptor was taken from an adult with rheumatoid arthritis. The chain is built from TRBV7-2 and TRBJ1-2; no firm D call. The sample taken for sequencing was CD8+ T cells sorted from blood. The CDR3: CASTGDNYGYTF. The CDR3 DNA reads TGTGCCAGCACCGGTGACAACTATGGCTACACCTTC.